The 20 T cell receptor beta chains given below trace back to one sample, sequenced in a study of blood T cell repertoires in COVID-19. The repertoire was sequenced with immunoSEQ multiplex PCR; TCRdb's copy has only in-frame clones and lacks some. The sample carries over 200,000 clones, 75% to 90% recorded once. What was sequenced was PBMCs or T cells enriched from blood (not recorded which). These TCRs come from a woman aged 25 to 39 who had been exposed to COVID-19.

The chain recombines TRBV19 with TRBJ1-4; 9 bases agree with TRBD1. V was clipped by 1 base and J by 10 bases; unmatched bases: 10. The length of the CDR3 is 16 residues. Germline V CDR1 and CDR2: LNHDA, SQIVND (reference sequence). CDR3 coding DNA: TGTGCCAGTAGTATAGTTCTGGGACAGGGCTCGACAAAACTGTTTTTT. Translation gives CASSIVLGQGSTKLFF. The full variable domain, its missing parts supplied by reference TRBV19 and TRBJ1-4, is DGGITQSPKYLFRKEGQNVTLSCEQNLNHDAMYWYRQDPGQGLRLIYYSQIVNDFQKGDIAEGYSVSREKKESFPLTVTSAQKNPTAFYLCASSIVLGQGSTKLFFGSGTQLSVL.

This chain joins TRBV28 and TRBJ1-2; the D gene is possibly TRBD1 (5 bases). V lost 3 bases to trimming and J lost 4 bases, with 15 bases between them. CDR1 and CDR2 from the germline V gene are MDHEN and SYDVKM. This CDR3 contains 15 residues. CDR3 region: CASSFPAGTPYGYTF. CDR3 nucleotides: TGTGCCAGCAGTTTCCCCGCGGGGACCCCCTATGGCTACACCTTC.

The chain has TRBV2 and TRBJ2-3; TRBD2 aligns across 13 bases. Germline V gives CDR1 SNHLY, CDR2 FYNNEI. There are 14 residues in the CDR3. V gave up 6 bases and J gave up 6 bases; unmatched junction bases: 3. CDR3 residues: CASRTLAGGDTQYF. The CDR3 nucleotides read TGTGCCAGCAGGACACTAGCGGGGGGGGATACGCAGTATTTT.

The chain is built from TRBV12-5 and TRBJ2-7; tentatively, D is TRBD2 (5 bases). The CDR3 extends over 17 amino acids. Germline V gives CDR1 LGHNT, CDR2 FRNRAP. Between the trimmed V and J ends, which lost 4 bases and 3 bases, there was a span of 22 bases. The CDR3 reads CASGCPGKRSPYYEQYF. In nucleotides, the CDR3 is TGTGCTAGTGGTTGCCCGGGGAAACGTTCACCGTACTACGAGCAGTACTTC.

The V and J genes are TRBV28 and TRBJ2-5; 7 nucleotides match TRBD2. Germline V gene data show CDR1 as MDHEN and CDR2 as SYDVKM. Unmatched junction bases numbered 6, after V lost 3 bases and J lost 5 bases. The CDR3 runs to 14 residues. For the CDR3, the DNA is TGTGCCAGCAGTTTTGGGGGGGTGAGGGAGACCCAGTACTTC. Translating it yields CASSFGGVRETQYF. Using reference TRBV28 and TRBJ2-5 for the parts outside the CDR3, the full variable domain is DVKVTQSSRYLVKRTGEKVFLECVQDMDHENMFWYRQDPGLGLRLIYFSYDVKMKEKGDIPEGYSVSREKKERFSLILESASTNQTSMYLCASSFGGVRETQYFGPGTRLLVL.

The chain recombines TRBV7-9 with TRBJ2-6; TRBD2 matches at 7 bases. V was clipped by 6 bases and J by 0 bases; unmatched bases: 8. Germline CDR1 and CDR2: SEHNR and FQNEAQ (reference sequence). The CDR3 covers 17 residues. CDR3 residues: CASRASGAPSGANVLTF. The DNA for the CDR3 is TGTGCCAGCAGGGCCAGCGGGGCCCCCTCTGGGGCCAACGTCCTGACTTTC.

V is TRBV10-3 and J is TRBJ1-1; TRBD1 matches 8 bases. Looked up from germline, CDR1 is ENHRY and CDR2 is SYGVKD. J gave up 6 bases and V 6 bases, and 12 bases lay outside the gene matches. This CDR3 contains 15 residues. CDR3 sequence: CAISPKTGAGAEAFF. The CDR3 DNA is TGTGCCATCAGCCCTAAGACAGGGGCTGGGGCTGAAGCTTTCTTT.

DNA of the CDR3: TGTGCCAGCAGCTCAGGGGATGGGGTCTATGGCTACACCTTC. Protein product: CASSSGDGVYGYTF. This rearrangement joins TRBV9 to TRBJ1-2; TRBD1 is a possible D gene (6 bases). Germline V gives CDR1 SGDLS, CDR2 YYNGEE. CDR3 length equals 14 residues. The germline V and J ends were trimmed by 4 bases and 4 bases, with 14 bases remaining between them.

The chain is built from TRBV5-1 and TRBJ2-7; D is possibly TRBD2 (6 bases). Trimming removed 0 bases from V and 2 bases from J, with 12 bases in between. The CDR3 sequence is 15 residues long. The V gene's germline CDR1 is SGHRS and CDR2 YFSETQ. The CDR3 protein is CASSLDGTATYEQYF. The CDR3 region has the DNA TGCGCCAGCAGCTTGGATGGGACTGCTACCTACGAGCAGTACTTC.

The chain joins TRBV15 to TRBJ2-7, with 8 bases fitting TRBD1. Germline CDR1 LNHNV, CDR2 YYDKDF (reference sequence). The CDR3 length is 15 residues. V gave up 2 bases and J gave up 3 bases; unmatched junction bases: 6. The CDR3 loop reads CATSRKPQGDYEQYF. Written as DNA, the CDR3 is TGTGCCACCAGCAGAAAACCACAGGGGGACTACGAGCAGTACTTC.

This chain uses TRBV19 with TRBJ1-1, with a weak D call TRBD1 (6 bases). Germline V CDR1 and CDR2: LNHDA, SQIVND (reference sequence). The CDR3 totals 14 residues. V lost 4 bases, J lost 3 bases, and 12 bases lay in between. The CDR3 region is CASSTSRTDTEAFF. The DNA for the CDR3 is TGTGCCAGTAGTACGTCCCGGACAGACACTGAAGCTTTCTTT.

The CDR3 coding sequence is TGTGCCTGGAGTCAGCAAGCGGTGAACACTGAAGCTTTCTTT. Protein product: CAWSQQAVNTEAFF. This chain links TRBV30 with TRBJ1-1; D ambiguous. Trimming took off 2 bases at V and 0 bases at J, with 10 bases between the two ends. This CDR3 is 14 amino acids long. Germline-derived CDR1 and CDR2 are GTSNPN and SVGIG (reference sequence).

The chain is built from TRBV9 and TRBJ2-5, with 10 bases aligning to TRBD1. The CDR3 contains 14 residues. The V and J ends lost 4 bases and 6 bases, in that order; junction bases with no gene match: 6. Germline V gives CDR1 SGDLS, CDR2 YYNGEE. This CDR3 reads CASSTRTGGKTQYF. CDR3 DNA: TGTGCCAGCAGCACCAGGACAGGGGGGAAGACCCAGTACTTC.

The chain combines TRBV2 with TRBJ2-1, with D uncertain. The V and J ends lost 6 bases and 0 bases respectively, with 9 bases between them. The length of the CDR3 is 14 residues. The germline gives CDR1 SNHLY, CDR2 FYNNEI. As DNA, the CDR3 is TGTGCCAGCAGCATGGTGAGCTCCTACAATGAGCAGTTCTTC. It specifies CASSMVSSYNEQFF.

The chain combines TRBV6-5 with TRBJ1-2; TRBD1 aligns across 9 bases. Germline assignment: CDR1 MNHEY and CDR2 SVGAGI. The CDR3 sequence is 14 residues long. J lost 4 bases, V lost 6 bases, and 6 bases had no gene match. The CDR3 DNA is TGTGCCAGCAGGCCGGGACAGGGAACCTATGGCTACACCTTC. Encoded protein: CASRPGQGTYGYTF.

The chain has TRBV2 and TRBJ1-2; 7 bases fit TRBD1. The CDR3 consists of 14 residues. Germline lookup yields CDR1 SNHLY and CDR2 FYNNEI. The V segment lost 7 bases and the J segment 5 bases; nucleotides outside the gene matches: 10. CDR3 amino acids: CASMGGDRAYGYTF. The CDR3 bases are TGTGCCAGCATGGGGGGAGACAGGGCTTATGGCTACACCTTC.

The chain uses TRBV7-9 and TRBJ1-4; D unresolved. Germline V gene lookup returns CDR1 SEHNR and CDR2 FQNEAQ (reference sequence). The CDR3 runs to 15 residues. V was cut by 0 bases and J by 7 bases, with 12 bases left in between. CDR3 in DNA: TGTGCCAGCAGCTTAGCCCACATGGTTGGTGAAAAACTGTTTTTT. Protein sequence: CASSLAHMVGEKLFF. The entire variable domain, with the rest obtained from reference TRBV7-9 and TRBJ1-4, is as follows: DTGVSQNPRHKITKRGQNVTFRCDPISEHNRLYWYRQTLGQGPEFLTYFQNEAQLEKSRLLSDRFSAERPKGSFSTLEIQRTEQGDSAMYLCASSLAHMVGEKLFFGSGTQLSVL.

This sequence joins TRBV14 and TRBJ2-1, with TRBD1 as a possible D gene (5 bases). The V gene lost 2 bases and the J gene lost 3 bases, with 11 bases spanning the gap. The CDR3 runs 15 residues. Germline V gene lookup returns CDR1 SGHDN and CDR2 FVKESK. The CDR3 reads CASSQTQGYYNEQFF. DNA for the CDR3: TGTGCCAGCAGCCAAACCCAGGGCTACTACAATGAGCAGTTCTTC.

The chain has TRBV27 and TRBJ1-5; 7 nucleotides match TRBD1. The V gene end was trimmed by 7 bases and the J gene end by 2 bases; junction bases not matched to a gene: 8. Germline CDR1 reads MNHEY; CDR2 reads SMNVEV (reference sequence). The CDR3 spans 15 residues. CDR3 sequence reads: CASTKTGLGNQPQHF. The CDR3 DNA sequence: TGTGCCAGCACCAAGACAGGGTTGGGCAATCAGCCCCAGCATTTT.

The rearrangement uses TRBV4-1 and TRBJ1-2; D remains unclear. The germline V gene encodes CDR1 MGHRA and CDR2 YSYEKL. Between the trimmed V and J ends, which lost 0 bases and 3 bases, there was a span of 5 bases. The length of the CDR3 is 13 residues. CDR3 in DNA: TGCGCCAGCAGCCAAGAACTATACTATGGCTACACCTTC. It specifies CASSQELYYGYTF.